This T cell receptor beta chain was obtained from a study of cytomegalovirus exposure and HLA in healthy donors. General study findings and limits: An analysis was carried out later, and it reportedly showed fewer N-insertions in an Asian-associated ancestry cluster than the roughly 700-donor mean. Later analysis identified a missense DCLRE1C variant that was linked to TCR beta V- and J-gene trimming.

PCR employed 60 Vbeta and 13 Jbeta primers. The table came from immunoSEQ multiplex PCR; TCRdb's copy has only in-frame clones and leaves some out. This sample has 100,000 or so clones, with just over 75% found just once. Notes on this clone: The antigen is unknown.

Trimming left V 1 base short and J 6 bases short, with 14 bases between. Germline V gene data show CDR1 as SGHDT and CDR2 as YYEEEE. The CDR3 totals 15 residues. The genes are TRBV5-6 and TRBJ2-1, with D perhaps matching TRBD2 (6 bases). This receptor was obtained from a man aged 35-49 years in good health and CMV-seropositive. Sample: PBMCs. The CDR3 here is CASSLPSGSTNEQFF. CDR3 sequence (DNA): TGTGCCAGCAGCTTGCCCAGCGGGTCTACCAATGAGCAGTTCTTC.